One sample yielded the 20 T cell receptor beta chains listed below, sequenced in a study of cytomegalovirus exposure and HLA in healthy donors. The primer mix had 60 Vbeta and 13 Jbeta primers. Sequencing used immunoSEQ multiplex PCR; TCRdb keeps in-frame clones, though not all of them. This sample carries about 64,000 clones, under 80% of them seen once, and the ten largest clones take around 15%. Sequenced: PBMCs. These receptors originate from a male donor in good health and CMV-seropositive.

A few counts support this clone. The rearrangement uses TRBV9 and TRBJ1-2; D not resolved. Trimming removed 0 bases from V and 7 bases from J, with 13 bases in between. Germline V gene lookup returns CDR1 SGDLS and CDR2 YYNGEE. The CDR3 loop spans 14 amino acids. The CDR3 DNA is TGTGCCAGCAGCGTAGGGGGTACGGAGGGTGGCTACACCTTC. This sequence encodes CASSVGGTEGGYTF.

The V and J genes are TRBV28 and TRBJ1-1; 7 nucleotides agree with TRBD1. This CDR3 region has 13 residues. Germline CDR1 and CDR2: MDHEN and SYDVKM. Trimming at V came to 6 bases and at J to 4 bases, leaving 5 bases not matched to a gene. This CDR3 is CASRLDRVTEAFF. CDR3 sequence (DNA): TGTGCCAGCAGGCTCGACAGGGTCACTGAAGCTTTCTTT.

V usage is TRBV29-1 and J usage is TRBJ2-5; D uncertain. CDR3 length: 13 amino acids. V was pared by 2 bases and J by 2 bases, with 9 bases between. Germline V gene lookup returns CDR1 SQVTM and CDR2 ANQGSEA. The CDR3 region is CSVELPEQETQYF. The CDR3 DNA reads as TGCAGCGTTGAATTACCTGAGCAAGAGACCCAGTACTTC.

CDR3: CSVSHTEAFF. Written as DNA, the CDR3 is TGCAGCGTGAGCCACACTGAAGCTTTCTTT. The rearrangement links TRBV29-1 to TRBJ1-1; D gene unclear. The germline V gene has CDR1 SQVTM and CDR2 ANQGSEA. Trimming removed 6 bases from V and 3 bases from J, with 5 bases in between. CDR3 length equals 10 residues.

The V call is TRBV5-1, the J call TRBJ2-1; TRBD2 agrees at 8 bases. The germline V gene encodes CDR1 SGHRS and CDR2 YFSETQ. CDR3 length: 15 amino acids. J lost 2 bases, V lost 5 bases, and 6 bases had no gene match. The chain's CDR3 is CASRVSGNTYNEQFF. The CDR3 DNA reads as TGCGCCAGCAGGGTTAGCGGGAACACCTACAATGAGCAGTTCTTC.

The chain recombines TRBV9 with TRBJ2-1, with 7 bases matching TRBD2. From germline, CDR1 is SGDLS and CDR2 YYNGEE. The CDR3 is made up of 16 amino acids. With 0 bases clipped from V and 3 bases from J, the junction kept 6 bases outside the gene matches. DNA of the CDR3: TGTGCCAGCAGCGTAGGTGCGGGAGCGGACTACAATGAGCAGTTCTTC. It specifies CASSVGAGADYNEQFF. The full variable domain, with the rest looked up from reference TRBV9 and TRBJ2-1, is DSGVTQTPKHLITATGQRVTLRCSPRSGDLSVYWYQQSLDQGLQFLIQYYNGEERAKGNILERFSAQQFPDLHSELNLSSLELGDSALYFCASSVGAGADYNEQFFGPGTRLTVL.

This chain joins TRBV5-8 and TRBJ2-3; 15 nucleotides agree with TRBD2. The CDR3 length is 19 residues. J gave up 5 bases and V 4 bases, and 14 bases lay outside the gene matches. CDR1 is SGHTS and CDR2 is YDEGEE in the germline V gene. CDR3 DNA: TGTGCCAGCAGCCGCCCGGGGGCACCGGGACTAGCGGGGGGAGATACGCAGTATTTT. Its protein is CASSRPGAPGLAGGDTQYF.

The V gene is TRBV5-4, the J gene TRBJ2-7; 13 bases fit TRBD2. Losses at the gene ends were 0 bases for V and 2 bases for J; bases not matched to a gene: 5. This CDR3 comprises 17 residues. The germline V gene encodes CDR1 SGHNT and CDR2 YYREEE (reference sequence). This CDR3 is CASSLGLAGGGTYEQYF. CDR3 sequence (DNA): TGTGCCAGCAGCTTGGGACTAGCGGGAGGCGGGACCTACGAGCAGTACTTC.

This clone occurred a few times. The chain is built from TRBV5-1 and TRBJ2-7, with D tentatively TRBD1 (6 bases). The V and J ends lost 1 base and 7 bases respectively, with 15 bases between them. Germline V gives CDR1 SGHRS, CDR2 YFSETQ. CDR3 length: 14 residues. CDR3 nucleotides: TGCGCCAGCAGCTTGCAGGGGATTCTGGAGGAGCAGTACTTC. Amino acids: CASSLQGILEEQYF.

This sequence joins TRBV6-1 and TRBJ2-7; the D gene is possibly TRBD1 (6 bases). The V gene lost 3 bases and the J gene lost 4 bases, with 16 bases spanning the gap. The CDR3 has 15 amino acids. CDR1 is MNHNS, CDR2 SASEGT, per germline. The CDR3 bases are TGTGCCAGCAGTGAGGGCCCGGGACACTTATACGAGCAGTACTTC. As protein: CASSEGPGHLYEQYF.

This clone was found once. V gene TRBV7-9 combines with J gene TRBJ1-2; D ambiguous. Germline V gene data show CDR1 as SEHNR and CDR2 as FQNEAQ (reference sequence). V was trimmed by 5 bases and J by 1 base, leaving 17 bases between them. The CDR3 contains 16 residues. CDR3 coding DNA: TGTGCCAGCAGCCCTGGATCTCGGGGATTTAACTATGGCTACACCTTC. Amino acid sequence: CASSPGSRGFNYGYTF. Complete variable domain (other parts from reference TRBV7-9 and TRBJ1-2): DTGVSQNPRHKITKRGQNVTFRCDPISEHNRLYWYRQTLGQGPEFLTYFQNEAQLEKSRLLSDRFSAERPKGSFSTLEIQRTEQGDSAMYLCASSPGSRGFNYGYTFGSGTRLTVV.

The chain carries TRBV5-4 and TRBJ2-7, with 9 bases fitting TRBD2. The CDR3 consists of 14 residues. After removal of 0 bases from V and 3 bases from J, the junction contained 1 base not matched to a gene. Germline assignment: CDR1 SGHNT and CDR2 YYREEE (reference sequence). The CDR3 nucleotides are TGTGCCAGCAGCTTGGTAGCGGGAGACTACGAGCAGTACTTC. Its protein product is CASSLVAGDYEQYF.

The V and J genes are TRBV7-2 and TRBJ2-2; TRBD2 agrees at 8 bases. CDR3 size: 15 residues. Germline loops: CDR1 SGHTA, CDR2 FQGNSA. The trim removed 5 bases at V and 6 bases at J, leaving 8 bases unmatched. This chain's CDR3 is CASSVRGGDAGELFF. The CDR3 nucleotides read TGTGCCAGCAGCGTCCGGGGGGGGGACGCCGGGGAGCTGTTTTTT.

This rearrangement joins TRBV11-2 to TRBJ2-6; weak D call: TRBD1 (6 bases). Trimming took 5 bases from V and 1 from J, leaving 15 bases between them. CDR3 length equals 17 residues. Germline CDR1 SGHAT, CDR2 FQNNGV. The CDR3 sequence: CASSPGDTISGANVLTF. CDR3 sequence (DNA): TGTGCCAGCAGCCCCGGGGACACCATTTCTGGGGCCAACGTCCTGACTTTC. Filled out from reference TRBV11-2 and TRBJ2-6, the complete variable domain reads EAGVAQSPRYKIIEKRQSVAFWCNPISGHATLYWYQQILGQGPKLLIQFQNNGVVDDSQLPKDRFSAERLKGVDSTLKIQPAKLEDSAVYLCASSPGDTISGANVLTFGAGSRLTVL.

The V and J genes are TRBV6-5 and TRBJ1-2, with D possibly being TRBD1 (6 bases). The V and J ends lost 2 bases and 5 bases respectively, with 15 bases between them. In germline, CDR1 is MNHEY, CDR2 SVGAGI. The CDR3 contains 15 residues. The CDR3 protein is CASSYGGAGGYGYTF. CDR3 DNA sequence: TGTGCCAGCAGTTACGGGGGGGCTGGAGGTTATGGCTACACCTTC.

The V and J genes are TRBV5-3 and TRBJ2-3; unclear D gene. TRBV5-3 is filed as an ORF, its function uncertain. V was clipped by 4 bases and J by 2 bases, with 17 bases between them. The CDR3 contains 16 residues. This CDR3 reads CARSVTPTRVTDTQYF. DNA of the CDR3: TGTGCCAGAAGCGTTACCCCTACACGGGTCACAGATACGCAGTATTTT.

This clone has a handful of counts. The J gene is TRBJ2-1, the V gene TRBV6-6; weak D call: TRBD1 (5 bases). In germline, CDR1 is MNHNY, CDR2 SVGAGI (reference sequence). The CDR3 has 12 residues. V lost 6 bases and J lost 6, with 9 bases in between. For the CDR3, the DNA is TGTGCCAGCAGAGCCGACAGCAATGAGCAGTTCTTC. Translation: CASRADSNEQFF.

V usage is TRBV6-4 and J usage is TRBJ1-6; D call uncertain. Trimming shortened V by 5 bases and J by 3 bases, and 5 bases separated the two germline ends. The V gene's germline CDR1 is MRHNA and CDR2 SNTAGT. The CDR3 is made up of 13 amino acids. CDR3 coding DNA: TGTGCCAGCAGTTTGAGCTATAATTCACCCCTCCACTTT. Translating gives CASSLSYNSPLHF.

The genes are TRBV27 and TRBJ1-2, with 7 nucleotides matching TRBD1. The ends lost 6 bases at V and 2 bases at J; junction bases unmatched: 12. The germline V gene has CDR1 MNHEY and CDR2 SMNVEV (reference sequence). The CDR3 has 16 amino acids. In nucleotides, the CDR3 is TGTGCCAGCAGCCCTTTCCCAGGGGGTCTCAACTATGGCTACACCTTC. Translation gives CASSPFPGGLNYGYTF.

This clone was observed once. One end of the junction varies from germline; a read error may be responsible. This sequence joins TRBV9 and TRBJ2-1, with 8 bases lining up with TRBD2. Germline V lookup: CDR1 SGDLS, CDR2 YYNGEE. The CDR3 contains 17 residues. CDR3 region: CANSVGASGGTYNEQFF. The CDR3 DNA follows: TGTGCCAACAGCGTAGGAGCCAGCGGGGGCACCTACAATGAGCAGTTCTTC. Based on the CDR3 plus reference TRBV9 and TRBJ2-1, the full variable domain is DSGVTQTPKHLITATGQRVTLRCSPRSGDLSVYWYQQSLDQGLQFLIQYYNGEERAKGNILERFSAQQFPDLHSELNLSSLELGDSALYFCANSVGASGGTYNEQFFGPGTRLTVL.